The 13 T cell receptor beta chains in this list originate from one sample, sequenced in a study of blood T cells in healthy people across ages. A second 7 to 11 cycle PCR used barcoded and J-beta primers. TCRdb reprocessed the 5' RACE reads via MiXCR and lists one record per CDR3 protein. The sample has over 600,000 distinct CDR3 sequences; roughly 43% are singletons. The sample taken for sequencing was blood. The receptors were gathered from a man of 80 years or more in good health.

V and J are TRBV24-1 and TRBJ2-1; a weak D match, TRBD2 (6 bases). Per the germline V gene, CDR1 is KGHDR and CDR2 is SFDVKD. Between the trimmed V and J ends, which lost 3 bases and 1 base, there was a span of 9 bases. This CDR3 comprises 15 residues. CDR3 coding DNA: TGTGCCACCAGTGATCGTCGGGGGTCCTACAATGAGCAGTTCTTC. It encodes CATSDRRGSYNEQFF.

The chain links TRBV19 to TRBJ2-5; D might be TRBD2 (5 bases). With 1 base removed from V and 1 base from J, the gap between germline ends came to 10 bases. This CDR3 spans 15 amino acids. Germline V gene data show CDR1 as LNHDA and CDR2 as SQIVND (reference sequence). This CDR3 reads CASSIAARVQETQYF. CDR3 in DNA: TGTGCCAGTAGTATAGCGGCGAGGGTCCAAGAGACCCAGTACTTC.

The genes are TRBV6-2 or TRBV6-3 and TRBJ2-7; D is ambiguous. V was shortened by 2 bases and J by 7 bases, with 6 bases between the two germline ends. CDR1 is MNHEY and CDR2 is SVGEGT in the germline V gene. The CDR3 runs to 11 residues. CDR3 region: CASSYPEEQYF. CDR3 nucleotides: TGTGCCAGCAGTTACCCGGAGGAGCAGTACTTC.

There are many counts of this clonotype. V usage is TRBV4-3 and J usage is TRBJ2-3; unclear D gene. This CDR3 region has 14 residues. Germline CDR1 LGHNA, CDR2 YSLEER. Trimming stripped 0 bases from V and 6 bases from J, with 10 bases between. The DNA of the CDR3 is TGCGCCAGCAGCCAAGAGCCCCCTGCGGATACGCAGTATTTT. Translated, it gives CASSQEPPADTQYF.

The chain is built from TRBV25-1 and TRBJ2-7; TRBD1 agrees at 11 bases. Looked up from germline, CDR1 is MGHDK and CDR2 is SYGVNS. The CDR3 contains 17 residues. V was pared by 5 bases and J by 7 bases, with 16 bases of the junction left unmatched. The CDR3 bases are TGTGCCAGCAGTTTAACCCCATACGGGACAGGGGGGAATGAGCAGTACTTC. Translating it yields CASSLTPYGTGGNEQYF.

This clonotype has only one observation. V gene TRBV6-5 combines with J gene TRBJ2-3, with D possibly TRBD1 on 6 matching bases. The V gene lost 6 bases and the J gene lost 1 base, with 14 bases spanning the gap. This CDR3 has 15 residues. Per the germline V gene, CDR1 is MNHEY and CDR2 is SVGAGI. CDR3 protein: CASREGGGGTDTQYF. For the CDR3, the DNA is TGTGCCAGCAGGGAAGGGGGTGGGGGCACAGATACGCAGTATTTT.

This clonotype was found a few times. This chain uses TRBV20-1 with TRBJ1-2; D is perhaps TRBD1 (6 bases). In germline, CDR1 is DFQATT, CDR2 SNEGSKA (reference sequence). The CDR3 spans 14 residues. Trimming left V 5 bases short and J 7 bases short, with 20 bases between. Written as DNA, the CDR3 is TGCAGTGCTGGGGCCACGACAGGTGTGGGTGGCTACACCTTC. It specifies CSAGATTGVGGYTF.

CDR3 bases: TGCAGTGCTAGAGATGACGGGGTGGGCTACACCTTC. As protein: CSARDDGVGYTF. This chain links TRBV20-1 with TRBJ1-2, with D unclear. Between the trimmed V and J ends, which lost 0 bases and 8 bases, there was a span of 10 bases. This CDR3 has 12 amino acids. Germline V CDR1 and CDR2: DFQATT, SNEGSKA (reference sequence).

This clonotype was seen many times. This sequence joins TRBV10-3 and TRBJ2-7; weak D call: TRBD2 (5 bases). From germline, CDR1 is ENHRY and CDR2 SYGVKD. The CDR3 runs to 11 residues. The V end lost 4 bases, the J end lost 5 bases, and 6 bases lay between the germline ends. The CDR3 is CAISVGNEQYF. CDR3 DNA: TGTGCCATCAGTGTCGGGAACGAGCAGTACTTC.

The chain has TRBV5-1 and TRBJ1-5; TRBD1 matches 10 bases. This CDR3 is built from 15 residues. J lost 5 bases, V lost 4 bases, and 6 bases had no gene match. Germline V gene data show CDR1 as SGHRS and CDR2 as YFSETQ. The CDR3 region is CASSPEGQGYQPQHF. DNA for the CDR3: TGCGCCAGCAGCCCAGAGGGACAGGGGTATCAGCCCCAGCATTTT.

In its sample, this clonotype was seen many times. The rearrangement joins TRBV25-1 to TRBJ2-7; maybe TRBD1 (5 bases). V was pared by 2 bases and J by 7 bases, with 21 bases between. Germline assignment: CDR1 MGHDK and CDR2 SYGVNS. The CDR3 sequence is 16 residues long. CDR3 sequence reads: CASSEQGSATTREQYF. The CDR3 nucleotides read TGTGCCAGCAGTGAACAGGGATCCGCTACTACGCGTGAGCAGTACTTC.

V gene TRBV20-1 combines with J gene TRBJ1-5; D is perhaps TRBD1 (6 bases). V lost 3 bases to trimming and J lost 2 bases, with 23 bases between them. The V gene's germline CDR1 is DFQATT and CDR2 SNEGSKA (reference sequence). CDR3 length: 18 residues. The CDR3 bases are TGCAGTGCTAGGGTATCGAGGATGGGGGCCTCCGGCAATCAGCCCCAGCATTTT. This codes for CSARVSRMGASGNQPQHF.

Comments on this clonotype: One junction end disagrees with the germline gene, perhaps due to a read error. The chain has TRBV20-1 and TRBJ1-5, with no clear D. Germline V CDR1 and CDR2: DFQATT, SNEGSKA (reference sequence). The CDR3 contains 16 residues. As DNA, the CDR3 is TGCAGTGCTAGGATCGGGTCGGGCAGGCCAAATCAGCCCCGGCATTTT. Protein product: CSARIGSGRPNQPRHF.